The next 11 T cell receptor beta chains were all read from a single sample in a study of T cells in Graves' hyperthyroidism and ophthalmopathy. From RNA transcripts, TCR beta CDR3 regions were amplified. A set of HTBI primers served as the primers for a first-round RT-PCR of the TCR CDR3. One entry per CDR3 protein results from TCRdb running MiXCR on the multiplex PCR reads. The sample gives approximately 610,000 distinct CDR3 sequences, roughly 15% of which show up once; around 4% is in the top ten. Material for sequencing was blood. These TCRs come from a woman in her forties with Graves' ophthalmopathy.

The DNA for the CDR3 is TGTGCCAGCAAGAGACAGGGACACTATGGCTACACCTTC. Translation gives CASKRQGHYGYTF. The V call is TRBV6-1, the J call TRBJ1-2; 7 bases agree with TRBD1. V lost 7 bases and J lost 3; bases outside the gene matches: 5. CDR1 and CDR2 (germline): MNHNS, SASEGT. The CDR3 covers 13 residues.

This clonotype was counted once. It is unclear where the CDR3 begins or ends on the DNA, so no DNA is shown, and the CDR3 is as TCRdb lists it. The rearrangement uses TRBV28 and TRBJ2-7. The CDR3 spans 12 residues, counting both ends. CDR1 is MDHEN and CDR2 is SYDVKM in the germline V gene. CDR3 in amino acids: CASPAPAGEQYF.

This chain uses TRBV11-2 with TRBJ1-2; D not resolved. The V end was cut by 0 bases, the J end by 4 bases, with 12 bases between. The CDR3 has 15 residues. Germline loops: CDR1 SGHAT, CDR2 FQNNGV. The CDR3, as DNA: TGTGCCAGCAGCTTAGATCGATGGACGGTCTATGGCTACACCTTC. Residues: CASSLDRWTVYGYTF. Supplemented by reference TRBV11-2 and TRBJ1-2, the full variable domain reads EAGVAQSPRYKIIEKRQSVAFWCNPISGHATLYWYQQILGQGPKLLIQFQNNGVVDDSQLPKDRFSAERLKGVDSTLKIQPAKLEDSAVYLCASSLDRWTVYGYTFGSGTRLTVV.

This rearrangement joins TRBV13 to TRBJ2-4, with a possible D match to TRBD1 (6 bases). The ends were cut back, 1 base at V and 3 bases at J, with 7 bases in the middle. Germline V gene data show CDR1 as PRHDT and CDR2 as FYEKMQ (reference sequence). The CDR3 is 14 residues long. The CDR3 DNA is TGTGCCAGCAGCTTAGTGACAGGCAAAAACATTCAGTACTTC. As protein: CASSLVTGKNIQYF.

This clonotype was seen more than once but under ten times. V and J are TRBV18 and TRBJ2-5, with D hard to call. CDR3 length: 13 amino acids. Germline V gene data show CDR1 as KGHSH and CDR2 as LQKENI. The V end was cut by 5 bases, the J end by 3 bases, with 10 bases between. CDR3 sequence reads: CASSGRIEETQYF. The CDR3 nucleotides are TGTGCCAGCTCAGGAAGGATTGAAGAGACCCAGTACTTC.

A word on this clonotype: This clone may be a read error of a much larger clone one base away. The chain combines TRBV12-5 with TRBJ2-1, with D perhaps matching TRBD2 (6 bases). Germline V gene sequence: CDR1 LGHNT, CDR2 FRNRAP. The CDR3 length is 12 residues. This chain's CDR3 is CTSGLDYNEQFF. Here the CDR3 DNA reads TGTACTAGTGGTTTGGACTATAATGAGCAGTTCTTC.

This clonotype was seen many times. The chain carries TRBV28 and TRBJ2-7; 7 nucleotides line up with TRBD2. V lost 5 bases and J lost 6; bases outside the gene matches: 19. Germline V gives CDR1 MDHEN, CDR2 SYDVKM. This CDR3 region has 17 residues. CDR3 sequence reads: CASSPKWTRAGLTEQYF. In DNA form, the CDR3 reads TGTGCCAGCAGTCCGAAATGGACTAGAGCAGGCTTGACCGAGCAGTACTTC.

This clonotype was found a few times. The genes are TRBV27 and TRBJ2-7; 10 bases agree with TRBD1. This CDR3 comprises 13 residues. Germline CDR1 is MNHEY and CDR2 is SMNVEV (reference sequence). Unmatched junction bases numbered 4, after V lost 5 bases and J lost 6 bases. CDR3 in DNA: TGTGCCAGCAGTCCCGGGACAGGGGCCGAGCAGTACTTC. Protein sequence: CASSPGTGAEQYF.

This clonotype was seen at least ten times. This chain connects TRBV7-3 to TRBJ2-2; D possibly corresponds to TRBD1 (6 bases). The CDR3 extends over 14 amino acids. Germline loops: CDR1 SGHTA, CDR2 FQGTGA. The ends were cut back, 4 bases at V and 6 bases at J, with 12 bases in the middle. CDR3 bases: TGTGCCAGCAGCTCGTCGACAGGTGCCGGGGAGCTGTTTTTT. It translates to CASSSSTGAGELFF.

This clonotype was detected ten times or more. The rearrangement joins TRBV25-1 to TRBJ2-7; 8 bases fit TRBD2. This CDR3 is built from 14 residues. With 11 bases clipped from V and 3 bases from J, the junction kept 12 bases outside the gene matches. Looked up from germline, CDR1 is MGHDK and CDR2 is SYGVNS. The CDR3 spells CAGKRGLGSYEQYF. Written as DNA, the CDR3 is TGTGCCGGCAAACGGGGACTAGGGAGCTACGAGCAGTACTTC.

This clonotype appeared many times. This chain links TRBV29-1 with TRBJ2-7; D possibly corresponds to TRBD1 (6 bases). The CDR3 is 14 amino acids. Germline assignment: CDR1 SQVTM and CDR2 ANQGSEA. V was cut by 7 bases and J by 6 bases, with 22 bases left in between. CDR3 region: CSASTQGNGGEQYF. CDR3 sequence (DNA): TGCAGCGCCAGTACACAGGGAAATGGAGGCGAGCAGTACTTC.